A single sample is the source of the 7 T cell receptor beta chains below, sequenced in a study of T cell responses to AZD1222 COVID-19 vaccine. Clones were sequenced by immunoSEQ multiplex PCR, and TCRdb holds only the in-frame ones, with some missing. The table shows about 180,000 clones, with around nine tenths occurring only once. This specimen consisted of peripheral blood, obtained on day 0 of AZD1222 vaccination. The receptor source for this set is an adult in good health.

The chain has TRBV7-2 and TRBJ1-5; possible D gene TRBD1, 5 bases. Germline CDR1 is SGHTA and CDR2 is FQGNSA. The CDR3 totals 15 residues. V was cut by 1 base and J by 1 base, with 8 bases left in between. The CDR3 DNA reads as TGTGCCAGCAGCTTAGGGGGGGTGAGCAATCAGCCCCAGCATTTT. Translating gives CASSLGGVSNQPQHF.

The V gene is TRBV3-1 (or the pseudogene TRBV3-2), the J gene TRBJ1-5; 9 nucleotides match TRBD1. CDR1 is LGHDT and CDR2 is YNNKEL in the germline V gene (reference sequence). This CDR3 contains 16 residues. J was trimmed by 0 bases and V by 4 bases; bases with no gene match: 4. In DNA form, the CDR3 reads TGTGCCAGCAGCCTCCGACAGGGGGGTAGCAATCAGCCCCAGCATTTT. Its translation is CASSLRQGGSNQPQHF.

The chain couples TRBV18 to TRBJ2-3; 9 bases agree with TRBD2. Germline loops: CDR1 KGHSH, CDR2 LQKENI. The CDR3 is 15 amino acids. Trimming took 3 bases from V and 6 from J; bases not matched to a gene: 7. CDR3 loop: CASSPSGGLADTQYF. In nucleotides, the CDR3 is TGTGCCAGCTCACCTAGCGGGGGATTGGCGGATACGCAGTATTTT.

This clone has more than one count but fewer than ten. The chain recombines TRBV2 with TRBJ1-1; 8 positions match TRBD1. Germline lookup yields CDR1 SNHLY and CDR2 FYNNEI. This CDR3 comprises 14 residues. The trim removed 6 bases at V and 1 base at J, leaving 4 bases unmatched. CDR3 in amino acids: CASRMGQANTEAFF. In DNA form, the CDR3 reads TGTGCCAGCAGGATGGGACAGGCGAACACTGAAGCTTTCTTT.

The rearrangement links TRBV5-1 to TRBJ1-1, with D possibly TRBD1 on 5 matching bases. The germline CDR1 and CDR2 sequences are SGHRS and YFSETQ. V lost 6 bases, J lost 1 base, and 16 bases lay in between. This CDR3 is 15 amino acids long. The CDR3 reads CASTPRGVENTEAFF. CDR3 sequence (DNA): TGCGCCAGCACTCCTAGGGGCGTGGAGAACACTGAAGCTTTCTTT.

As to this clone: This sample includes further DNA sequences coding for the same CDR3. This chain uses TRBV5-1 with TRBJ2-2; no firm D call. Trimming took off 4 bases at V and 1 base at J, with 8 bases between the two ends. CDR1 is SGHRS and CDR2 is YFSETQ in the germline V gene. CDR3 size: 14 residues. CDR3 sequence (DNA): TGCGCCAGCAGCCTGGACGGGAACACCGGGGAGCTGTTTTTT. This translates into CASSLDGNTGELFF.

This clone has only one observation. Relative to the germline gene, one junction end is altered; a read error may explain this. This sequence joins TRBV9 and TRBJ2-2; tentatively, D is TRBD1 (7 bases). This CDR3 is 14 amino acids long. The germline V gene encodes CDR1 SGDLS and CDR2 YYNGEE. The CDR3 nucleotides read TGTGCCCGCAGCCTCGGCAGGGGGGCGGGGGAGCTGTTTTTT. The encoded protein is CARSLGRGAGELFF. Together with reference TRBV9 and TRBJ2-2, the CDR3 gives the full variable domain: DSGVTQTPKHLITATGQRVTLRCSPRSGDLSVYWYQQSLDQGLQFLIQYYNGEERAKGNILERFSAQQFPDLHSELNLSSLELGDSALYFCARSLGRGAGELFFGEGSRLTVL.